Listed below are T cell receptor beta chains from one sample, sequenced in a study of blood T cell repertoires in COVID-19. Produced via immunoSEQ multiplex PCR; TCRdb's table is partial and in-frame only. There are some 260,000 clones in the sample; 65% to 90% occur only once, and more than 4.5% lies in the top ten. Sequenced sample: peripheral blood. The receptors originated from an elderly woman with active or convalescent COVID-19. CDR3s include the opening cysteine and the closing phenylalanine or tryptophan. A D gene is named only where the DNA matches it firmly. Expanded clones get a size class; other rows say once, few or many, or leave the size out.

-,TRBV2,-,TRBJ2-2,CASGERTGVTGELFF,TGTGCCAGTGGGGAGAGGACCGGCGTAACCGGGGAGCTGTTTTTT
-,TRBV15,TRBD1,TRBJ1-4,CATRLHRGRDEKLFF,TGTGCCACCAGACTACACAGGGGGCGAGATGAAAAACTGTTTTTT
-,TRBV28,TRBD1,TRBJ1-5,CASSPHLNRGGNQPQHF,TGTGCCAGCAGTCCCCATTTGAACAGGGGAGGAAATCAGCCCCAGCATTTT
-,TRBV20-1,-,TRBJ1-1,CSARDMQVPFF,TGCAGTGCTAGAGATATGCAGGTGCCTTTCTTT
once,TRBV5-5,-,TRBJ2-7,CASSFAGVDSYEQYF,TGTGCCAGCAGCTTTGCAGGTGTAGACTCCTACGAGCAGTACTTC
-,TRBV28,TRBD1,TRBJ1-6,CASSLLRQGNSPLHF,TGTGCCAGCAGTCTCCTCCGACAGGGGAATTCACCCCTCCACTTT
few,TRBV24-1,TRBD1,TRBJ2-1,CATSAAVATGDNEQFF,TGTGCCACCAGTGCCGCAGTGGCGACAGGGGACAATGAGCAGTTCTTC
-,TRBV28,-,TRBJ2-3,CASREGLYDTQYF,TGTGCCAGCAGGGAGGGCCTGTATGATACGCAGTATTTT
-,TRBV24-1,TRBD1,TRBJ1-1,CATSTGGEREAFF,TGTGCCACCAGCACAGGGGGCGAGAGGGAAGCTTTCTTT
-,TRBV19,-,TRBJ1-5,CASSMVTGSYNQPQHF,TGTGCCAGTAGTATGGTTACAGGATCCTACAATCAGCCCCAGCATTTT
-,TRBV12-3/TRBV12-4,-,TRBJ2-2,CASSFSGTGELFF,TGTGCCAGCAGTTTTTCAGGGACCGGGGAGCTGTTTTTT
-,TRBV5-4,TRBD2,TRBJ2-7,CATWAASGGSYEQYF,TGTGCAACTTGGGCTGCTAGCGGGGGTTCCTACGAGCAGTACTTC
once,TRBV21-1,-,TRBJ2-1,CASSDRDRVFDEQFF,TGTGCCAGCAGCGACCGGGACAGGGTATTTGATGAGCAGTTCTTC
-,TRBV5-1,TRBD2,TRBJ2-1,CASSGGSTSAEQFF,TGCGCCAGCAGCGGGGGATCGACTAGCGCGGAGCAGTTCTTC
-,TRBV2,TRBD1,TRBJ1-2,CASSDETGGSGYTF,TGTGCCAGCAGTGATGAAACAGGGGGCAGTGGCTACACCTTC
-,TRBV18,-,TRBJ1-2,CASSPEREYGYTF,TGTGCCAGCTCACCAGAACGAGAGTATGGCTACACCTTC
-,TRBV11-2,-,TRBJ2-5,CASRAGALQETQYF,TGTGCCTCACGGGCAGGGGCCCTACAGGAGACCCAGTACTTC
-,TRBV5-1,-,TRBJ1-1,CASSLAIRVLATEAFF,TGCGCCAGCAGCTTGGCAATCAGGGTTTTGGCCACTGAAGCTTTCTTT
-,TRBV3-1/TRBV3-2,TRBD2,TRBJ2-3,CASSLGLAGADTQYF,TGTGCCAGCAGTCTGGGACTAGCGGGAGCAGATACGCAGTATTTT
-,TRBV7-2,TRBD2,TRBJ2-5,CASSPGLGVETQYF,TGTGCCAGCAGCCCGGGACTAGGCGTTGAGACCCAGTACTTC
-,TRBV5-1,-,TRBJ2-2,CASSPGDGRPGELFF,TGCGCCAGCAGCCCGGGGGACGGGCGGCCCGGGGAGCTGTTTTTT
few,TRBV5-6,TRBD1,TRBJ1-2,CASSPPGRGQNGYTF,TGTGCCAGCAGCCCACCCGGGAGGGGGCAAAATGGCTACACCTTC
-,TRBV27,TRBD1,TRBJ1-2,CASSGQGGYGYTF,TGTGCCAGCAGTGGACAGGGGGGTTATGGCTACACCTTC
once,TRBV28,-,TRBJ2-2,CASLSPWGNTGELFF,TGTGCCAGCCTTTCCCCGTGGGGCAACACCGGGGAGCTGTTTTTT
-,TRBV6-4,TRBD2,TRBJ2-1,CASSGVLAGGYNEQFF,TGTGCCAGCAGTGGAGTTCTAGCGGGGGGTTACAATGAGCAGTTCTTC
-,TRBV5-1,-,TRBJ1-6,CASSLVSGQEGKSPLHF,TGCGCCAGCAGCTTGGTTTCTGGTCAGGAAGGAAAATCACCCCTCCACTTT
-,TRBV6-2/TRBV6-3,TRBD1,TRBJ1-5,CASSPRGQGNQPQHF,TGTGCCAGCAGCCCTAGGGGGCAGGGCAATCAGCCCCAGCATTTT
-,TRBV6-5,-,TRBJ2-1,CAVHPRTSSYNEQFF,TGTGCCGTCCACCCGCGGACAAGCTCCTACAATGAGCAGTTCTTC
-,TRBV4-1,-,TRBJ2-3,CASSPLLGGASTDTQYF,TGCGCCAGCAGCCCACTTTTGGGGGGAGCTAGCACAGATACGCAGTATTTT
-,TRBV5-1,TRBD1,TRBJ2-7,CASSLGTGGIGLGYEQYF,TGCGCCAGCAGCTTGGGGACAGGGGGCATAGGATTGGGTTACGAGCAGTACTTC
-,TRBV2,-,TRBJ1-5,CASSRGYSNQPQHF,TGTGCCAGCAGTCGGGGATATAGCAATCAGCCCCAGCATTTT
-,TRBV6-5,-,TRBJ2-2,CASRKGIVGTGELFF,TGTGCCAGCAGGAAGGGGATCGTGGGCACCGGGGAGCTGTTTTTT
-,TRBV7-2,-,TRBJ2-2,CASSLFTGNTGELFF,TGTGCCAGCAGCTTATTCACAGGGAACACCGGGGAGCTGTTTTTT
-,TRBV19,-,TRBJ1-5,CASGGTTDGEKPQHF,TGTGCCAGTGGAGGGACGACAGACGGGGAAAAGCCCCAGCATTTT
-,TRBV3-1/TRBV3-2,TRBD1,TRBJ1-2,CASSLTGDYGYTF,TGTGCCAGCAGCCTTACAGGGGACTATGGCTACACCTTC
-,TRBV3-1/TRBV3-2,-,TRBJ2-7,CASSRLQGEQYF,TGTGCCAGCAGCCGACTACAGGGCGAGCAGTACTTC
-,TRBV4-2,TRBD2,TRBJ2-7,CASSQEYPAGAAGDEQYF,TGTGCCAGCAGCCAAGAATATCCAGCGGGGGCCGCAGGAGACGAGCAGTACTTC
-,TRBV4-2,TRBD2,TRBJ2-3,CASRKTSGGEDTQYF,TGTGCCAGCAGAAAGACTAGCGGGGGGGAGGATACGCAGTATTTT
-,TRBV5-1,TRBD1,TRBJ1-1,CASSLNGDRDSGAFF,TGCGCCAGCAGCTTGAACGGGGACAGGGATAGTGGTGCTTTCTTT
few,TRBV19,-,TRBJ1-1,CASSIQGVDTEAFF,TGTGCCAGTAGTATCCAGGGTGTCGACACTGAAGCTTTCTTT